One and the same sample provided the 29 T cell receptor beta chains below, sequenced in a study of human T cells and chemical hapten exposure. Time point of the sample: patch test 2, 6 weeks after DPC sensitization. Described treatment: therapeutic diphenylcyclopropenone sensitization with weekly scalp DPC. TCRdb reprocessed the RACE reads via MiXCR and lists one record per CDR3 protein. Of about 380,000 distinct CDR3 sequences in the sample, about 6% are singletons; the top ten hold about 5.4%. Material: whole blood, obtained in connection with sensitization to the hapten diphenylcyclopropenone (DPC). These receptor sequences come from a woman between 18 and 29 years old with alopecia areata. Some clones in this sample may be carry-over from other donors' samples.

There are many counts of this clonotype. The V gene is TRBV20-1, the J gene TRBJ1-5; the match to TRBD1 covers 7 bases. CDR3 size: 14 residues. Germline V lookup: CDR1 DFQATT, CDR2 SNEGSKA (reference sequence). Losses at the gene ends were 3 bases for V and 2 bases for J; bases not matched to a gene: 4. The DNA of the CDR3 is TGCAGTGCTAGTAGGGGGCAGGGCAATCAGCCCCAGCATTTT. It specifies CSASRGQGNQPQHF.

This chain joins TRBV12-3 or TRBV12-4 and TRBJ2-3, with D possibly TRBD2 on 7 matching bases. Trimming took 6 bases from V and 5 from J, leaving 15 bases between them. This CDR3 spans 14 amino acids. As DNA, the CDR3 is TGTGCCAGCAGCTGGGGGGGGCGCGGAGATACGCAGTATTTT. Translation gives CASSWGGRGDTQYF.

This clonotype was seen many times. The rearrangement links TRBV18 to TRBJ1-2; 8 bases line up with TRBD1. J was trimmed by 1 base and V by 5 bases; bases with no gene match: 6. Per the germline V gene, CDR1 is KGHSH and CDR2 is LQKENI. The CDR3 loop spans 15 amino acids. The CDR3 coding sequence is TGTGCCAGCTCAGCGACAGGGGATCTTAACTATGGCTACACCTTC. As protein: CASSATGDLNYGYTF.

This clonotype was seen a few times. The V and J genes are TRBV20-1 and TRBJ2-7; D remains ambiguous. Germline V gene lookup returns CDR1 DFQATT and CDR2 SNEGSKA (reference sequence). The CDR3 has 11 amino acids. The ends were cut back, 5 bases at V and 5 bases at J, with 10 bases in the middle. The CDR3 coding sequence is TGCAGTGCTCCCTTCGGGCACGAGCAGTACTTC. This gives the protein CSAPFGHEQYF.

This clonotype was recorded many times. The chain combines TRBV7-9 with TRBJ1-4, with a possible D match to TRBD1 (5 bases). Germline V lookup: CDR1 SEHNR, CDR2 FQNEAQ (reference sequence). This CDR3 has 16 amino acids. Trimming pared 4 bases from V and 2 bases from J, leaving 14 bases between. The CDR3 bases are TGTGCCAGCAGCTCACCCCCTGGGGGGACTAATGAAAAACTGTTTTTT. Its protein is CASSSPPGGTNEKLFF.

This clonotype was seen only a few times. The rearrangement uses TRBV12-3 or TRBV12-4 and TRBJ1-1, with D possibly TRBD1 on 5 matching bases. CDR3 size: 14 residues. Trimming stripped 5 bases from V and 2 bases from J, with 12 bases between. Here the CDR3 reads CASSETDFNTEAFF. CDR3 in DNA: TGTGCCAGCAGTGAGACAGATTTTAACACTGAAGCTTTCTTT.

The V gene is TRBV7-3, the J gene TRBJ1-3; D is undetermined. Germline V CDR1 and CDR2: SGHTA, FQGTGA. This CDR3 has 15 residues. Trimming left V 0 bases short and J 2 bases short, with 8 bases between. The chain's CDR3 is CASSLTGITGNTIYF. The CDR3 DNA reads as TGTGCCAGCAGCTTAACAGGGATCACTGGAAACACCATATATTTT.

The chain is built from TRBV7-9 and TRBJ2-7, with 9 bases matching TRBD1. With 4 bases clipped from V and 3 bases from J, the junction kept 7 bases outside the gene matches. CDR3 length: 15 residues. Per germline, CDR1 SEHNR and CDR2 FQNEAQ (reference sequence). The CDR3 reads CASSSKAGQGYEQYF. The DNA of the CDR3 is TGTGCCAGCAGCTCCAAAGCGGGACAGGGCTACGAGCAGTACTTC.

This clonotype was seen many times. The rearrangement uses TRBV6-5 and TRBJ1-4; D is ambiguous. V lost 1 base and J lost 6, with 12 bases in between. The V gene's germline CDR1 is MNHEY and CDR2 SVGAGI. The CDR3 is made up of 15 amino acids. CDR3 coding DNA: TGTGCCAGCAGTTACTACCTAGGGCGGGATGAAAAACTGTTTTTT. Protein sequence: CASSYYLGRDEKLFF.

This clonotype has a count of ten or more. This chain links TRBV27 with TRBJ1-1; tentative D call: TRBD1 (5 bases). The CDR3 covers 16 residues. With 2 bases removed from V and 0 bases from J, the gap between germline ends came to 13 bases. Germline V CDR1 and CDR2: MNHEY, SMNVEV (reference sequence). CDR3 sequence reads: CASSLGSGTLNTEAFF. In nucleotides, the CDR3 is TGTGCCAGCAGTTTAGGGTCGGGGACTCTGAACACTGAAGCTTTCTTT.

As regards this clonotype: Since a much larger clone is just one base distant, this may be a read error. This chain uses TRBV12-3 or TRBV12-4 with TRBJ2-2, with 8 bases identical to TRBD2. The CDR3 sequence is 14 residues long. The CDR3: CASRVAGNAGELFF. CDR3 DNA: TGTGCCAGCAGGGTAGCGGGGAACGCCGGGGAGCTGTTTTTT.

The chain is built from TRBV7-2 and TRBJ2-1; 8 nucleotides match TRBD2. There are 13 residues in the CDR3. V trimming: 6 bases; J trimming: 4 bases; junction bases outside the gene matches: 2. Germline V lookup: CDR1 SGHTA, CDR2 FQGNSA. The CDR3 DNA reads as TGTGCCAGCAGGCGGGGGGTATACAATGAGCAGTTCTTC. This codes for CASRRGVYNEQFF.

This clonotype was observed at least ten times. This chain links TRBV29-1 with TRBJ2-3; TRBD1 matches at 8 bases. Germline V CDR1 and CDR2: SQVTM, ANQGSEA. This CDR3 is built from 15 residues. V trimming: 1 base; J trimming: 1 base; junction bases outside the gene matches: 4. The DNA of the CDR3 is TGCAGCGTTGAAGTGGCAGGGGGCCGCACAGATACGCAGTATTTT. Translated: CSVEVAGGRTDTQYF.

This clonotype occurred a few times. The chain has TRBV7-2 and TRBJ2-5; perhaps TRBD2 as D (5 bases). The CDR3 contains 14 residues. Germline CDR1 is SGHTA and CDR2 is FQGNSA. V lost 4 bases to trimming and J lost 5 bases, with 14 bases between them. The CDR3 sequence is CASSSGLALETQYF. For the CDR3, the DNA is TGTGCCAGCAGCTCAGGACTGGCTCTGGAGACCCAGTACTTC.

This clonotype showed up many times. The V gene is TRBV18, the J gene TRBJ1-3; the D gene is possibly TRBD1 (5 bases). CDR1 is KGHSH, CDR2 LQKENI, per germline. The CDR3 extends over 18 amino acids. Between the trimmed V and J ends, which lost 1 base and 4 bases, there was a span of 20 bases. For the CDR3, the DNA is TGTGCCAGCTCACCACTGGCAGGAGCCGGGGCCCGGGGAAACACCATATATTTT. It is translated as CASSPLAGAGARGNTIYF.

This chain links TRBV29-1 with TRBJ2-5; 14 bases line up with TRBD2. CDR1 is SQVTM and CDR2 is ANQGSEA in the germline V gene. Trimming took 5 bases from V and 5 from J; bases not matched to a gene: 10. This CDR3 has 16 residues. The CDR3 nucleotides are TGCAGCGTTTCTGTGACTAGCGGGGGGGCCGTGGAGACCCAGTACTTC. This encodes CSVSVTSGGAVETQYF.

This clonotype was detected ten times or more. The J gene is TRBJ1-4, the V gene TRBV18; no definite D call. The CDR3 has 15 residues. Trimming removed 0 bases at V and 3 bases at J, with 8 bases between. CDR1 and CDR2 (germline): KGHSH, LQKENI. The CDR3 region is CASSPPGVSNEKLFF. CDR3 nucleotide sequence: TGTGCCAGCTCACCACCGGGAGTCTCTAATGAAAAACTGTTTTTT.

This clonotype came up a few times. This chain links TRBV12-3 or TRBV12-4 with TRBJ2-5; D is unresolved. This CDR3 comprises 12 residues. The V end lost 1 base, the J end lost 8 bases, and 8 bases lay between the germline ends. The chain's CDR3 is CASSLVVATQYF. The CDR3 coding sequence is TGTGCCAGCAGTTTAGTCGTGGCCACCCAGTACTTC.

This clonotype occurred many times. The chain has TRBV6-2 or TRBV6-3 and TRBJ1-1; no clear D. The V gene's germline CDR1 is MNHEY and CDR2 SVGEGT. The CDR3 loop spans 13 amino acids. V was trimmed by 8 bases and J by 1 base, leaving 11 bases between them. CDR3 region: CASAQSSNTEAFF. CDR3 DNA: TGTGCCAGCGCTCAATCGTCGAACACTGAAGCTTTCTTT.

Only a few counts were recorded for this clonotype. The chain is built from TRBV3-1 and TRBJ1-2, with a tentative D call TRBD1 (5 bases). The V end was cut by 1 base, the J end by 12 bases, with 15 bases between. This CDR3 region has 13 residues. The germline CDR1 and CDR2 sequences are LGHDT and YNNKEL (reference sequence). The CDR3 sequence is CASSQGMGDTNTF. The CDR3 DNA reads as TGTGCCAGCAGCCAAGGTATGGGGGATACGAACACCTTC.

This clonotype has a handful of counts. The chain uses TRBV11-2 and TRBJ1-4; unclear D gene. The CDR3 loop spans 17 amino acids. The germline V and J ends were trimmed by 5 bases and 6 bases, with 22 bases remaining between them. CDR1 is SGHAT, CDR2 FQNNGV, per germline. CDR3 amino acids: CASSPRETTVADEKLFF. DNA of the CDR3: TGTGCCAGCAGCCCAAGGGAAACGACGGTGGCAGATGAAAAACTGTTTTTT.

This clonotype was seen repeatedly, ten times or more. The chain recombines TRBV12-3 or TRBV12-4 with TRBJ1-5; a weak D match, TRBD1 (5 bases). This CDR3 contains 13 residues. Trimming took 10 bases from V and 0 from J, leaving 10 bases between them. The CDR3 coding sequence is TGTGCCACCTCACAGGTTAGCAATCAGCCCCAGCATTTT. This encodes CATSQVSNQPQHF.

This clonotype was counted ten times or more. This sequence joins TRBV29-1 and TRBJ2-1, with D perhaps matching TRBD2 (6 bases). This CDR3 has 16 residues. V gave up 6 bases and J gave up 6 bases, with 24 bases separating them. Germline V gives CDR1 SQVTM, CDR2 ANQGSEA. CDR3 nucleotide sequence: TGCAGCGTCGCCGGGACTTTGAATTTCGGGAGCAATGAGCAGTTCTTC. Translated, it gives CSVAGTLNFGSNEQFF.

In its sample, this clonotype was seen a few times. The chain carries TRBV9 and TRBJ2-5, with D unresolved. The CDR3 extends over 14 amino acids. With 0 bases removed from V and 0 bases from J, the gap between germline ends came to 6 bases. Germline lookup yields CDR1 SGDLS and CDR2 YYNGEE. CDR3 protein: CASSVGDYQETQYF. As DNA, the CDR3 is TGTGCCAGCAGCGTAGGAGACTACCAAGAGACCCAGTACTTC.

Only a few counts were recorded for this clonotype. This chain connects TRBV6-1 to TRBJ1-5; D uncertain. The CDR3 length is 13 residues. Deletions cut 4 bases from V and 5 bases from J, with 9 bases between. Germline values: CDR1 MNHNS, CDR2 SASEGT. In DNA, the CDR3 is TGTGCCAGCAGTGTGAGCTGGGATCAGCCCCAGCATTTT. Its protein product is CASSVSWDQPQHF.

To note about this clonotype: A read error may explain this, as a much larger clone is one base away. Written as DNA, the CDR3 is TGTGCCAGCAGTTACGGGACCACTGAAGCTTTCTTT. This sequence encodes CASSYGTTEAFF. V and J are TRBV6-2 or TRBV6-3 and TRBJ1-1, with a possible D match to TRBD1 (5 bases). Trimming took 2 bases from V and 4 from J, leaving 5 bases between them. Germline CDR1 MNHEY, CDR2 SVGEGT. The CDR3 has 12 residues.

This clonotype has ten or more counts. This chain links TRBV6-2 or TRBV6-3 with TRBJ2-7, with 7 nucleotides matching TRBD2. The germline gives CDR1 MNHEY, CDR2 SVGEGT. This CDR3 has 15 residues. V lost 0 bases, J lost 3 bases, and 5 bases stayed unmatched. The CDR3 DNA sequence: TGTGCCAGCAGTTACTCGACGTCGGGGGGCTACGAGCAGTACTTC. This encodes CASSYSTSGGYEQYF.

This clonotype was counted only a few times. The chain uses TRBV6-2 or TRBV6-3 and TRBJ2-1; TRBD2 aligns across 13 bases. Trimming took 5 bases from V and 4 from J; bases not matched to a gene: 8. Germline CDR1 and CDR2: MNHEY and SVGEGT. CDR3 size: 17 residues. The chain's CDR3 is CASSPGTSGVLYNEQFF. For the CDR3, the DNA is TGTGCCAGCAGTCCCGGGACTAGCGGGGTGCTGTACAATGAGCAGTTCTTC.

This clonotype showed up many times. V gene TRBV6-5 combines with J gene TRBJ1-1, with 7 positions matching TRBD1. This CDR3 is built from 15 residues. V lost 5 bases and J lost 0; bases outside the gene matches: 6. Germline lookup yields CDR1 MNHEY and CDR2 SVGAGI. The CDR3 spells CASSRGTAMNTEAFF. CDR3 DNA sequence: TGTGCCAGCAGTCGCGGGACAGCCATGAACACTGAAGCTTTCTTT.